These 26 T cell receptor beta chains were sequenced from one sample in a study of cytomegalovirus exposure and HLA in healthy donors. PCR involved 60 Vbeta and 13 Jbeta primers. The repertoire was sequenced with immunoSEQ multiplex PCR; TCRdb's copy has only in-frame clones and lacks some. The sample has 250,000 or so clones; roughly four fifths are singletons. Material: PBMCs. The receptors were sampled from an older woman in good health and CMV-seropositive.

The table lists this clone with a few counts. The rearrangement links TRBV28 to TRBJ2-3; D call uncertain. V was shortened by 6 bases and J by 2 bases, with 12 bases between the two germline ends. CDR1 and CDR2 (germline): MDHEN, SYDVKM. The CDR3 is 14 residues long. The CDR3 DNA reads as TGTGCCAGCAGCCTTTCCGGAGTCACAGATACGCAGTATTTT. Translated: CASSLSGVTDTQYF. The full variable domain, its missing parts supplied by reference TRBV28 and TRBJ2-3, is DVKVTQSSRYLVKRTGEKVFLECVQDMDHENMFWYRQDPGLGLRLIYFSYDVKMKEKGDIPEGYSVSREKKERFSLILESASTNQTSMYLCASSLSGVTDTQYFGPGTRLTVL.

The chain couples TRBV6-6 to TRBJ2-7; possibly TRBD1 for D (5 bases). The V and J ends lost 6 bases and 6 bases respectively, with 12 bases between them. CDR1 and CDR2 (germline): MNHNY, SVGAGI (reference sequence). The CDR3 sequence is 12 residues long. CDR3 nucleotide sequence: TGTGCCAGCAGCCAGGACATCGGCGAGCAGTACTTC. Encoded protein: CASSQDIGEQYF.

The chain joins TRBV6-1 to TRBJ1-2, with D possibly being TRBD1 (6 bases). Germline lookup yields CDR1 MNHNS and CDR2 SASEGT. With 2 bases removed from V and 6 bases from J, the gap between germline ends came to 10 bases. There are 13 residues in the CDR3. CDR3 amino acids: CASSEQGRDGYTF. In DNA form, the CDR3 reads TGTGCCAGCAGTGAACAGGGGAGGGATGGCTACACCTTC.

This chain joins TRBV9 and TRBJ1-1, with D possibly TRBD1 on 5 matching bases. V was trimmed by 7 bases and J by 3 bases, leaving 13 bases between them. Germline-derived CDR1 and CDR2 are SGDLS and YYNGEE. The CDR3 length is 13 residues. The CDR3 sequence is CASGQGSDTEAFF. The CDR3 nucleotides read TGTGCCAGCGGTCAGGGTTCTGACACTGAAGCTTTCTTT.

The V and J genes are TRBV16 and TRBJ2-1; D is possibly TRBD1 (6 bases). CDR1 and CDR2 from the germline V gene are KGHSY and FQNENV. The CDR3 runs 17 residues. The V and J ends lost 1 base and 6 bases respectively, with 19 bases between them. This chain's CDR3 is CASSQLMRQGIGNEQFF. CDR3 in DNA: TGTGCCAGCAGCCAATTAATGCGTCAGGGGATAGGCAATGAGCAGTTCTTC.

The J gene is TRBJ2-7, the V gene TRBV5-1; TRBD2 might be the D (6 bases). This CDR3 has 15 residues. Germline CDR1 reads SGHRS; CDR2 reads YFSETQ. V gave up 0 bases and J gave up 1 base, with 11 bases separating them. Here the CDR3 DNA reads TGCGCCAGCAGCTTGGCTAATAGCGGTTCCTACGAGCAGTACTTC. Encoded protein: CASSLANSGSYEQYF.

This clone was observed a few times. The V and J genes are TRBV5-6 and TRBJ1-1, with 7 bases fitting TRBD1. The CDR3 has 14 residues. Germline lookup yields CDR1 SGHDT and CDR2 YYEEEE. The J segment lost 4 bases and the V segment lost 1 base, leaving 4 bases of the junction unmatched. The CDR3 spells CASSLPRGVTEAFF. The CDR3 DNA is TGTGCCAGCAGCTTGCCCAGGGGGGTCACTGAAGCTTTCTTT. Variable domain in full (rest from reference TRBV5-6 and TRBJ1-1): DAGVTQSPTHLIKTRGQQVTLRCSPKSGHDTVSWYQQALGQGPQFIFQYYEEEERQRGNFPDRFSGHQFPNYSSELNVNALLLGDSALYLCASSLPRGVTEAFFGQGTRLTVV.

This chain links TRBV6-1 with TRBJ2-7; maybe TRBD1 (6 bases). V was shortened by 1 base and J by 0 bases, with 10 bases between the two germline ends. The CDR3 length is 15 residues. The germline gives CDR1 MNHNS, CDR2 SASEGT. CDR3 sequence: CASSEERTVSYEQYF. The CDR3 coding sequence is TGTGCCAGCAGTGAAGAGAGGACAGTCTCCTACGAGCAGTACTTC.

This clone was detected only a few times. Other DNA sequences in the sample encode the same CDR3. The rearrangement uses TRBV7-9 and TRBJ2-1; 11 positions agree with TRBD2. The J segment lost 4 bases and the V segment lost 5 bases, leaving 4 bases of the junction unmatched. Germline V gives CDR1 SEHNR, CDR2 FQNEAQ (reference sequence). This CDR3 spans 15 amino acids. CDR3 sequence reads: CASSPGTSGYNEQFF. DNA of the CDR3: TGTGCCAGCAGCCCCGGGACTAGCGGATACAATGAGCAGTTCTTC.

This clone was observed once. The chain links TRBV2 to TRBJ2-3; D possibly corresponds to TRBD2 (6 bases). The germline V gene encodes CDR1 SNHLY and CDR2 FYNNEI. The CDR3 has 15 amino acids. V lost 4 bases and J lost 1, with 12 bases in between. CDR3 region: CASSVQGGGTDTQYF. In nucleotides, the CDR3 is TGTGCCAGCAGTGTTCAGGGCGGGGGCACAGATACGCAGTATTTT.

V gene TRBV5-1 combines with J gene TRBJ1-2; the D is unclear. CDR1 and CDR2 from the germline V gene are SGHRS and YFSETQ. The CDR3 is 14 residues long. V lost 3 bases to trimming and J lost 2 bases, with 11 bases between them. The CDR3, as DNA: TGCGCCAGCAGCTCAACCGGGGAAAACTATGGCTACACCTTC. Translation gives CASSSTGENYGYTF.

The CDR3 spells CASRPSQGYEQYF. As DNA, the CDR3 is TGTGCCAGCAGACCTTCACAGGGATACGAGCAGTACTTC. The V and J genes are TRBV7-9 and TRBJ2-7; possibly TRBD1 for D (6 bases). Germline CDR1 and CDR2: SEHNR and FQNEAQ (reference sequence). CDR3 length equals 13 residues. Trimming pared 6 bases from V and 4 bases from J, leaving 13 bases between.

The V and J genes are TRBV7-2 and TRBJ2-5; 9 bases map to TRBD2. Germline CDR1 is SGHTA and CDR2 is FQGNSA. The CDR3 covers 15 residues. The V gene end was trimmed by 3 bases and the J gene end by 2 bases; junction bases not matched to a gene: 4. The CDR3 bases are TGTGCCAGCAGCTTCACTAGCGGGCCTCAAGAGACCCAGTACTTC. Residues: CASSFTSGPQETQYF.

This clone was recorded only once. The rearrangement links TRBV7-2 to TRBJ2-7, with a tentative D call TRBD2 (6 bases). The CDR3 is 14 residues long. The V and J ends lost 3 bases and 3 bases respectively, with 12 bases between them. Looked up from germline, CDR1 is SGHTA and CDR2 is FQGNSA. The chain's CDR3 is CASSFDGGFYEQYF. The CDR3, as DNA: TGTGCCAGCAGCTTCGATGGGGGGTTCTACGAGCAGTACTTC.

CDR3 nucleotide sequence: TGTGCCAGCGGCGCTAGCGTCTACAATGAGCAGTTCTTC. Residues: CASGASVYNEQFF. This sequence joins TRBV5-6 and TRBJ2-1; D is perhaps TRBD2 (6 bases). The germline gives CDR1 SGHDT, CDR2 YYEEEE. The CDR3 is 13 residues long. Trimming stripped 7 bases from V and 3 bases from J, with 11 bases between.

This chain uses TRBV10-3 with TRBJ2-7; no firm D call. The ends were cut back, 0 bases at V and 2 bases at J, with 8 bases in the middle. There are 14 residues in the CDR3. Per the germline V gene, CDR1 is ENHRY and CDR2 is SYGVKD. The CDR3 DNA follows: TGTGCCATCAGTGAGTCGGAGACCACCTACGAGCAGTACTTC. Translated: CAISESETTYEQYF.

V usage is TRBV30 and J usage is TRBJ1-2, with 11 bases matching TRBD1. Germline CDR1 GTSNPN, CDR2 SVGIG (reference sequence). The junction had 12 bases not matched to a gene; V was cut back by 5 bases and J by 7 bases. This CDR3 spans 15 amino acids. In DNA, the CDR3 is TGTGCCTGGGATCCCGGGACAGGGGGAATGGGTGGCTACACCTTC. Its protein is CAWDPGTGGMGGYTF.

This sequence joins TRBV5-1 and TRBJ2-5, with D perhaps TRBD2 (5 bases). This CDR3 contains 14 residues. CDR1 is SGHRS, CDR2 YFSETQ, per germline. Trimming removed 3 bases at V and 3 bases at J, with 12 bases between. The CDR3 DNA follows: TGCGCCAGCAGCTGGAGGACGGAAAAAGAGACCCAGTACTTC. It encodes CASSWRTEKETQYF.

The CDR3 DNA is TGCGCCAGCAGCTTGGGACAGGGGGCGGATGAGCAGTTCTTC. Translating gives CASSLGQGADEQFF. This chain uses TRBV5-1 with TRBJ2-1; 10 bases are shared with TRBD1. Unmatched junction bases numbered 2, after V lost 0 bases and J lost 8 bases. Germline V gene data show CDR1 as SGHRS and CDR2 as YFSETQ. CDR3 length equals 14 residues.

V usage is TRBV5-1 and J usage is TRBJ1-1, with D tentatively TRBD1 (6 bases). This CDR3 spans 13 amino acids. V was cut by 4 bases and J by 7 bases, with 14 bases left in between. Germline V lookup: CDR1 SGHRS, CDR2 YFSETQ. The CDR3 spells CASSEDGQNEAFF. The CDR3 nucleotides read TGCGCCAGCAGCGAGGATGGACAGAATGAAGCTTTCTTT. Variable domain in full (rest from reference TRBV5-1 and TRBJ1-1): KAGVTQTPRYLIKTRGQQVTLSCSPISGHRSVSWYQQTPGQGLQFLFEYFSETQRNKGNFPGRFSGRQFSNSRSEMNVSTLELGDSALYLCASSEDGQNEAFFGQGTRLTVV.

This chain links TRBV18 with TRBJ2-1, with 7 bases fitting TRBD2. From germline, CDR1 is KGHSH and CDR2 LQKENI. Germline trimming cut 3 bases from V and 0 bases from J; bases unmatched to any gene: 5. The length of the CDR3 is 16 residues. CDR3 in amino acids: CASSPGLLSSYNEQFF. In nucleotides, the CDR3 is TGTGCCAGCTCACCGGGACTATTGAGCTCCTACAATGAGCAGTTCTTC.

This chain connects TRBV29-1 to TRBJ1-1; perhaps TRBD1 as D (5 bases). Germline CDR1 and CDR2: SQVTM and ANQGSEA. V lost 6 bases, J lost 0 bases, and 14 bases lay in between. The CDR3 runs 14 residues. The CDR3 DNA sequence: TGCAGCGTCCCCGCGGGACCCATGAACACTGAAGCTTTCTTT. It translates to CSVPAGPMNTEAFF.

The CDR3 DNA reads TGTGCCAGCAGCTTAGTTGTCCTGAGGACTGAAGCTTTCTTT. It encodes CASSLVVLRTEAFF. The chain uses TRBV7-2 and TRBJ1-1; unclear D gene. This CDR3 has 14 residues. Trimming cost V 1 base and J 5 bases, with 11 bases left between them. Per germline, CDR1 SGHTA and CDR2 FQGNSA.

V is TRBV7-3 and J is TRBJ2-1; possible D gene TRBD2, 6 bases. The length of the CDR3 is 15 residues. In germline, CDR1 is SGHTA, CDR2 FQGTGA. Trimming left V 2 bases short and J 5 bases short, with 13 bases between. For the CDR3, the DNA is TGTGCCAGCAGCTTATCCGGGACTCGCGACAATGAGCAGTTCTTC. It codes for CASSLSGTRDNEQFF. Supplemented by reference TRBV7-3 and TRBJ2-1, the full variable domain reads GAGVSQTPSNKVTEKGKYVELRCDPISGHTALYWYRQSLGQGPEFLIYFQGTGAADDSGLPNDRFFAVRPEGSVSTLKIQRTERGDSAVYLCASSLSGTRDNEQFFGPGTRLTVL.

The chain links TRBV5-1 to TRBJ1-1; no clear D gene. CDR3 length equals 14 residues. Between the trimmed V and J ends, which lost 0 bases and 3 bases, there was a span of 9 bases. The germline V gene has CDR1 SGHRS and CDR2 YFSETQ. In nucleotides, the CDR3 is TGCGCCAGCAGCTTGGAAGGGAGGGACACTGAAGCTTTCTTT. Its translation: CASSLEGRDTEAFF.

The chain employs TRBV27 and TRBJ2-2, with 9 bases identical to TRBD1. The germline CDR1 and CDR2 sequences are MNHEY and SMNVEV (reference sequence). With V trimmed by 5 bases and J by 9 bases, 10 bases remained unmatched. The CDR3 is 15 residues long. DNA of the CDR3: TGTGCCAGCAGTCGGTACGGGACAGGGTTAAGGGAGCTGTTTTTT. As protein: CASSRYGTGLRELFF.